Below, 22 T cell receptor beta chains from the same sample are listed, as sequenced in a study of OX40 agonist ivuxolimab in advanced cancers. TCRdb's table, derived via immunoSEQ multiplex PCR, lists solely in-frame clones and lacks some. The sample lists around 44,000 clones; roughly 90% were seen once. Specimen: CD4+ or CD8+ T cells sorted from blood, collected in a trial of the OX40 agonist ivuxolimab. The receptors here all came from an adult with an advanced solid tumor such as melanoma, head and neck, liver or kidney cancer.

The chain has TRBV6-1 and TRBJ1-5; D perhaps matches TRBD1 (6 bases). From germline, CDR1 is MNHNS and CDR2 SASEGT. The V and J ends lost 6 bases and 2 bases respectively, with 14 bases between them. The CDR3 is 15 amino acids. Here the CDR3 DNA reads TGTGCCAGCAGGGTGACAGGATCTGGCAATCAGCCCCAGCATTTT. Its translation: CASRVTGSGNQPQHF.

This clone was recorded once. The CDR3 sequence: CASSQSGLGANVLTF. The CDR3 nucleotides read TGCGCCAGCAGCCAATCAGGGTTAGGGGCCAACGTCCTGACTTTC. The V and J genes are TRBV4-1 and TRBJ2-6, with TRBD1 as a possible D gene (5 bases). Germline V gives CDR1 MGHRA, CDR2 YSYEKL. The V and J ends lost 2 bases and 4 bases respectively, with 9 bases between them. This CDR3 has 15 amino acids.

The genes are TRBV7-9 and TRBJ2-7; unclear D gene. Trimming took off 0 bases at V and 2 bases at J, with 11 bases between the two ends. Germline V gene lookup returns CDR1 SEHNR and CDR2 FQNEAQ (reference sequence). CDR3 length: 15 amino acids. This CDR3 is CASSLALGAPYEQYF. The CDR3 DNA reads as TGTGCCAGCAGCTTAGCCCTCGGAGCTCCCTACGAGCAGTACTTC.

In nucleotides, the CDR3 is TGTGCCAGCAGCTTAAATAGCGGGGACACCGGGGAGCTGTTTTTT. Protein sequence: CASSLNSGDTGELFF. The chain links TRBV7-3 to TRBJ2-2; TRBD2 aligns across 8 bases. The CDR3 covers 15 residues. The germline V gene encodes CDR1 SGHTA and CDR2 FQGTGA. The J segment lost 3 bases and the V segment lost 1 base, leaving 1 base of the junction unmatched. The full variable domain, its missing parts supplied by reference TRBV7-3 and TRBJ2-2, is GAGVSQTPSNKVTEKGKYVELRCDPISGHTALYWYRQSLGQGPEFLIYFQGTGAADDSGLPNDRFFAVRPEGSVSTLKIQRTERGDSAVYLCASSLNSGDTGELFFGEGSRLTVL.

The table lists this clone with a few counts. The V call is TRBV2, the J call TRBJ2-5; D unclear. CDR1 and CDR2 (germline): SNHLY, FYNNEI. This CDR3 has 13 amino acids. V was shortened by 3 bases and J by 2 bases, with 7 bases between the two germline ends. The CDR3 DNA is TGTGCCAGCAGTGAGGGGATGCAAGAGACCCAGTACTTC. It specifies CASSEGMQETQYF.

The CDR3 nucleotides are TGTGCCAGCAGCATCCCAGGGGGGCGGGGGCTATCCTACGAGCAGTACTTC. Its protein product is CASSIPGGRGLSYEQYF. The genes are TRBV5-6 and TRBJ2-7; D is possibly TRBD1 or TRBD2 (7 bases each). V was cut by 4 bases and J by 1 base, with 21 bases left in between. This CDR3 spans 17 amino acids. The germline CDR1 and CDR2 sequences are SGHDT and YYEEEE.

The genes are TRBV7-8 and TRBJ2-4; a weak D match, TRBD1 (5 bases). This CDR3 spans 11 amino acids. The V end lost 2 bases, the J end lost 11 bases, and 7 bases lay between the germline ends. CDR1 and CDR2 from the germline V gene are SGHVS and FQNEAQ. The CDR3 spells CASSLRGLQYF. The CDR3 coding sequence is TGTGCCAGCAGCTTAAGGGGCCTTCAGTACTTC.

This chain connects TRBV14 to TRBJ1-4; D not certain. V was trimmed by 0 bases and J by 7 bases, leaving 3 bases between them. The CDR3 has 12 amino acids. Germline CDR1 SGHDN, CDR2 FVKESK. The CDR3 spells CASSQDTEKLFF. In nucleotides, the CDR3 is TGTGCCAGCAGCCAAGATACTGAAAAACTGTTTTTT.

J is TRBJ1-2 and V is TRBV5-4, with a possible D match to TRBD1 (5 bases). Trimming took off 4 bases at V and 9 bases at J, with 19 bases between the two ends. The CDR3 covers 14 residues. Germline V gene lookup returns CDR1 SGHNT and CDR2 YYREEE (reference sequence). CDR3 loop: CASSLGGAILSYTF. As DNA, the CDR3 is TGTGCCAGCAGCCTAGGAGGGGCGATCTTAAGCTACACCTTC.

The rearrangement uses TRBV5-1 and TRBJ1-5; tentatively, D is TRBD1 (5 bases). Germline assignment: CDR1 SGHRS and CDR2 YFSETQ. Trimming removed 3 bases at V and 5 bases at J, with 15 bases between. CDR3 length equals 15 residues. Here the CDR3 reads CASSSEGRDDQPQHF. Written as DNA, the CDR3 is TGCGCCAGCAGCTCCGAGGGCAGGGATGATCAGCCCCAGCATTTT.

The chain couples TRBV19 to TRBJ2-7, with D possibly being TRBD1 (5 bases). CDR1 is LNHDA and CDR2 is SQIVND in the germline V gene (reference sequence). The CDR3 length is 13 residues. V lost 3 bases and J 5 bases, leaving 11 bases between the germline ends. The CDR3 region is CASSILAGNEQYF. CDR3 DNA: TGTGCCAGTAGTATTTTGGCAGGGAACGAGCAGTACTTC. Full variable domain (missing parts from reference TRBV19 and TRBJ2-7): DGGITQSPKYLFRKEGQNVTLSCEQNLNHDAMYWYRQDPGQGLRLIYYSQIVNDFQKGDIAEGYSVSREKKESFPLTVTSAQKNPTAFYLCASSILAGNEQYFGPGTRLTVT.

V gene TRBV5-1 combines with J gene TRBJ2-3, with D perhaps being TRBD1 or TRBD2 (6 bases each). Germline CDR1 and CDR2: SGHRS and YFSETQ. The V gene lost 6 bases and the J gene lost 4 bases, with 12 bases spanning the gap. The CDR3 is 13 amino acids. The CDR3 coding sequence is TGCGCCAGCATAGGGGGGCGCCCAGATACGCAGTATTTT. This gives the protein CASIGGRPDTQYF. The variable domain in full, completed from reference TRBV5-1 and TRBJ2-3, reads KAGVTQTPRYLIKTRGQQVTLSCSPISGHRSVSWYQQTPGQGLQFLFEYFSETQRNKGNFPGRFSGRQFSNSRSEMNVSTLELGDSALYLCASIGGRPDTQYFGPGTRLTVL.

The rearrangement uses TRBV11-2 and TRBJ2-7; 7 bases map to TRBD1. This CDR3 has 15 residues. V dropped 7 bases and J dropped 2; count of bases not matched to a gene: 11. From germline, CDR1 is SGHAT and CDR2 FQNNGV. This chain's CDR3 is CASIYGNRGPYEQYF. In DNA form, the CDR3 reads TGTGCCAGCATCTATGGGAACAGGGGACCCTACGAGCAGTACTTC. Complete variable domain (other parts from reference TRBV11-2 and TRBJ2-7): EAGVAQSPRYKIIEKRQSVAFWCNPISGHATLYWYQQILGQGPKLLIQFQNNGVVDDSQLPKDRFSAERLKGVDSTLKIQPAKLEDSAVYLCASIYGNRGPYEQYFGPGTRLTVT.

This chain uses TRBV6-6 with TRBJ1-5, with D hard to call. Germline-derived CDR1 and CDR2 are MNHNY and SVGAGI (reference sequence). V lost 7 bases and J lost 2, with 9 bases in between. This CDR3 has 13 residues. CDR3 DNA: TGTGCCAGCATAGAGTGGGGCAATCAGCCCCAGCATTTT. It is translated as CASIEWGNQPQHF.

CDR3: CASRALEKLFF. CDR3 DNA: TGTGCCAGCAGGGCCCTGGAAAAACTGTTTTTT. The V gene is TRBV6-1, the J gene TRBJ1-4, with D unclear. Germline assignment: CDR1 MNHNS and CDR2 SASEGT. Trimming shortened V by 6 bases and J by 8 bases, and 7 bases separated the two germline ends. There are 11 residues in the CDR3.

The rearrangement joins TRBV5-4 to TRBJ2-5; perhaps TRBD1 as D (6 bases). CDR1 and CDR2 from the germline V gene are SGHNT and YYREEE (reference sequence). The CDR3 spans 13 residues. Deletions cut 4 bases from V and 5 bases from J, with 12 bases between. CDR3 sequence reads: CASSRTQGETQYF. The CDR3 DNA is TGTGCCAGCAGCCGTACCCAGGGGGAGACCCAGTACTTC.

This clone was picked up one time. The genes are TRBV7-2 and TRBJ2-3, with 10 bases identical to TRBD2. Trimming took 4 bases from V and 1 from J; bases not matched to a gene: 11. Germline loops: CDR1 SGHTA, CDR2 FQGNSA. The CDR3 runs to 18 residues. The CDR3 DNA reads TGTGCCAGCAGCTACCGTCCCAGCGGGGGGGCCGGCACAGATACGCAGTATTTT. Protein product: CASSYRPSGGAGTDTQYF.

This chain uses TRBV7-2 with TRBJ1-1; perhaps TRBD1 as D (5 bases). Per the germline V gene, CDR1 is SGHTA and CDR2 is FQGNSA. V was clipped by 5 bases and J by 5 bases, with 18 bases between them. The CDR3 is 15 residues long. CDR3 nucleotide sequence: TGTGCCAGCAGCCCCCCAATGGGGGGGAGGACTGAAGCTTTCTTT. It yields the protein CASSPPMGGRTEAFF.

The CDR3 loop is CAISESRPGRNTIYF. CDR3 bases: TGTGCCATCAGTGAGTCGAGGCCCGGAAGGAACACCATATATTTT. The genes are TRBV10-3 and TRBJ1-3; D call uncertain. The germline gives CDR1 ENHRY, CDR2 SYGVKD. Trimming shortened V by 0 bases and J by 7 bases, and 13 bases separated the two germline ends. CDR3 length: 15 amino acids.

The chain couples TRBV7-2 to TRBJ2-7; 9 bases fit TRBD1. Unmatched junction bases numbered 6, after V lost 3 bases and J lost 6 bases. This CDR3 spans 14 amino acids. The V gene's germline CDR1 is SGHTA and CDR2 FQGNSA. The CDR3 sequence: CASSFRDRASEQYF. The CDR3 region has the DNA TGTGCCAGCAGCTTCCGGGACAGGGCCTCCGAGCAGTACTTC.

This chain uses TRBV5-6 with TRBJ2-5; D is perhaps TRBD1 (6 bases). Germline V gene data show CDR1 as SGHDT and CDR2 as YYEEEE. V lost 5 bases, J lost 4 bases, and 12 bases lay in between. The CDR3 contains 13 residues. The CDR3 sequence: CASRLQGGETQYF. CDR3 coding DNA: TGTGCCAGCAGGCTACAGGGCGGAGAGACCCAGTACTTC.

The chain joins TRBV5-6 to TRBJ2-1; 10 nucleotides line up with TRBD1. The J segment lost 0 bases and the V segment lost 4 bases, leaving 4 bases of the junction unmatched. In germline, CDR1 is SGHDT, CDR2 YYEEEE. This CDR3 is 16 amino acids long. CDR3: CASSPGQGFSYNEQFF. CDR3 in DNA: TGTGCCAGCAGCCCGGGACAGGGGTTCTCCTACAATGAGCAGTTCTTC.